These 9 T cell receptor beta chains share one sample of origin, sequenced in a study of response to subunit inactivated influenza vaccine. Using its own MiXCR run on the RT-PCR reads, TCRdb lists one record per CDR3 protein. The sample records roughly 650,000 distinct CDR3 sequences, around 14% being singletons. Here the sequenced sample was PBMCs from blood, taken approximately 12 days after vaccination. These receptors were taken from a man in his fifties or sixties who received an inactivated influenza vaccine.

V usage is TRBV5-1 and J usage is TRBJ2-2, with 10 bases lining up with TRBD2. J lost 2 bases, V lost 3 bases, and 7 bases had no gene match. CDR1 SGHRS and CDR2 YFSETQ come from the germline V gene. CDR3 length: 17 residues. CDR3 loop: CASSSGTSAINTGELFF. Written as DNA, the CDR3 is TGCGCCAGCAGCTCCGGGACTAGCGCGATAAACACCGGGGAGCTGTTTTTT.

About this clonotype itself: Sequence at one end of the junction differs from germline and may be a read error. This chain links TRBV6-2 or TRBV6-3 with TRBJ2-5, with D perhaps TRBD2 (5 bases). Germline CDR1 is MNHEY and CDR2 is SVGEGT. The CDR3 spans 15 residues. CDR3 amino acids: CATSYYSEVQETQYF. Written as DNA, the CDR3 is TGTGCCACCAGTTACTATTCGGAGGTCCAAGAGACCCAGTACTTC.

The chain links TRBV7-2 to TRBJ2-7; TRBD1 agrees at 7 bases. Trimming took 3 bases from V and 0 from J; bases not matched to a gene: 8. The CDR3 loop spans 16 amino acids. Germline V gene sequence: CDR1 SGHTA, CDR2 FQGNSA. CDR3 in amino acids: CASSFPRGSTSYEQYF. CDR3 nucleotides: TGTGCCAGCAGCTTCCCCAGGGGGTCGACCTCCTACGAGCAGTACTTC.

The gene calls are TRBV5-1 and TRBJ2-7, with 11 bases lining up with TRBD1. CDR3 size: 14 residues. V was clipped by 5 bases and J by 1 base; unmatched bases: 2. Germline-derived CDR1 and CDR2 are SGHRS and YFSETQ. CDR3 region: CASRGQGGSYEQYF. CDR3 nucleotide sequence: TGCGCCAGCAGGGGACAGGGGGGTTCCTACGAGCAGTACTTC. The full variable domain, rest sourced from reference TRBV5-1 and TRBJ2-7, is KAGVTQTPRYLIKTRGQQVTLSCSPISGHRSVSWYQQTPGQGLQFLFEYFSETQRNKGNFPGRFSGRQFSNSRSEMNVSTLELGDSALYLCASRGQGGSYEQYFGPGTRLTVT.

This clonotype was seen a handful of times. The chain joins TRBV29-1 to TRBJ2-7; tentative D call: TRBD1 (6 bases). CDR1 and CDR2 from the germline V gene are SQVTM and ANQGSEA. Trimming pared 7 bases from V and 1 base from J, leaving 14 bases between. The CDR3 is 13 amino acids. CDR3 sequence reads: CSARDTKSYEQYF. The CDR3 bases are TGCAGCGCACGGGACACCAAATCCTACGAGCAGTACTTC.

The J gene is TRBJ2-4, the V gene TRBV7-6, with D possibly matching TRBD1 (6 bases). From germline, CDR1 is SGHVS and CDR2 FNYEAQ. The CDR3 consists of 13 residues. V lost 3 bases, J lost 8 bases, and 11 bases lay in between. CDR3 bases: TGTGCCAGCAGCTTCGCACAGGGAGACATTCAGTACTTC. This encodes CASSFAQGDIQYF.

This clonotype has a handful of counts. V and J are TRBV20-1 and TRBJ1-1; D uncertain. Trimming removed 0 bases at V and 10 bases at J, with 9 bases between. CDR3 length: 11 residues. Germline V gives CDR1 DFQATT, CDR2 SNEGSKA (reference sequence). Here the CDR3 reads CSARDRSGAFF. CDR3 nucleotides: TGCAGTGCTAGAGATCGGAGTGGAGCTTTCTTT.

This clonotype was seen a few times. The chain combines TRBV6-2 or TRBV6-3 with TRBJ2-1; possible D gene TRBD2, 6 bases. Germline V gene sequence: CDR1 MNHEY, CDR2 SVGEGT. The germline V and J ends were trimmed by 2 bases and 6 bases, with 17 bases remaining between them. The CDR3 extends over 16 amino acids. In DNA, the CDR3 is TGTGCCAGCAGTTACATGTCCAGCGGGTTTCCCAATGAGCAGTTCTTC. Encoded protein: CASSYMSSGFPNEQFF.

This clonotype was seen a few times. V gene TRBV4-3 combines with J gene TRBJ2-6, with D perhaps TRBD1 (6 bases). Trimming removed 3 bases at V and 1 base at J, with 13 bases between. Germline V gene data show CDR1 as LGHNA and CDR2 as YSLEER. There are 17 residues in the CDR3. CDR3 amino acids: CASSQHPQGSGANVLTF. CDR3 coding DNA: TGCGCCAGCAGCCAGCATCCACAGGGTTCTGGGGCCAACGTCCTGACTTTC.